The TCR beta chain under discussion was sequenced for a study of control samples from healthy donors and cancer patients (dated by TCRdb to the early 2020s). Concerning this clone itself: Which antigen it targets is not known. Base qualities are not at hand, and no much larger clone is one base apart.

The library relied on the immunoSEQ multiplex PCR assay. The table was pulled from immuneACCESS by TCRdb, which kept in-frame rearrangements only. Such tables lose some clones; where checked, under half of the loss comes from unresolved V genes, and the rest has no known cause. The sample table records fewer than 300,000 clones; roughly 87% of these occur just once. Roughly 13% of the sample comes from the top ten. This receptor was identified in a woman in her sixties or seventies with lung cancer. The sequencing input was PBMCs.

The nucleotide sequence is given as TGCAGTGCTCTGGGGAACACTGAAGCTTTCTTT. Protein translation: CSALGNTEAFF. The rearranged chain carries TRBV20-1 and TRBJ1-1; the D gene identity is not certain. V and J are truncated by 5 bases and 1 base respectively, leaving an intervening sequence of 5 bases. The germline V gene (reference sequence) provides CDR1 DFQATT and CDR2 SNEGSKA. Spanning cysteine to phenylalanine, the CDR3 consists of 11 amino acids. The only DNA kept is the CDR3, 33 bases in frame from the first base.